A selection of T cell receptor beta chains follows, all from one sample in a study of cytomegalovirus exposure and HLA in healthy donors. The table came from immunoSEQ multiplex PCR; TCRdb's copy has only in-frame clones and leaves some out. The repertoire holds fewer than 100,000 clones, with 78% as singletons. The sequenced material came from PBMCs. These receptors all come from a woman in her 40s in good health and CMV-seropositive. Each CDR3 is given without its conserved first and last residue. Clone size is not always given. Where it is, it says once, few, many or a class for expanded clones.

clone_size j_call v_call cdr3_aa
- TRBJ2-7 TRBV6-1 ASSEAGLTYEQY
- TRBJ1-4 TRBV30 AWSPGHGNEKLF
- TRBJ1-1 TRBV5-1 ASRETGHRGTEAF
once TRBJ1-3 TRBV11-2 ASSLVPSGGLGNTIY
- TRBJ1-5 TRBV6-1 ASSEGQGAHQPQH
- TRBJ2-2 TRBV7-8 ASSLARGRARTGELF
- TRBJ2-7 TRBV27 ASSLSRGSGVAYEQY
- TRBJ1-3 TRBV10-2 ASSESRGGRGNTIY
- TRBJ2-4 TRBV4-1 ASSQIGLAETKNIQY
- TRBJ2-1 TRBV6-4 ASSGVAGAPYNEQF
few TRBJ1-1 TRBV7-9 ASSSPRRTEAF
- TRBJ2-7 TRBV5-5 ASPPRPQY
- TRBJ2-1 TRBV4-1 ASSHRQGSNEQF
- TRBJ1-5 TRBV2 ASSYQGNQPQH
once TRBJ1-5 TRBV27 ASSPDRDQPQH
- TRBJ2-3 TRBV18 ASSPSGRTDTQY
- TRBJ2-1 TRBV4-1 ASRPTSSYNEQF
- TRBJ2-2 TRBV5-1 ASRISGGLNTGELF
- TRBJ2-7 TRBV7-6 ASSPREQFYEQY
- TRBJ1-1 TRBV28 ASRAQYTEAF
- TRBJ1-2 TRBV28 ASSAQIGGT
- TRBJ2-6 TRBV25-1 ASSAGAIGANVLT
- TRBJ1-1 TRBV15 ATSRVQVREAF
- TRBJ2-3 TRBV5-6 ASSLGDLQY
- TRBJ2-1 TRBV5-1 ASSQLPGQGASEQF
- TRBJ1-5 TRBV7-9 ASSRGDQPQH
- TRBJ1-3 TRBV5-6 ASSGRADTIY
- TRBJ2-2 TRBV5-4 ASSTGTKNTGELF
- TRBJ2-1 TRBV30 AWKAGGNEQF
few TRBJ1-5 TRBV7-9 ASSLALTGGNNQPQH
- TRBJ1-4 TRBV11-3 ASRNNNEKLF
- TRBJ2-1 TRBV9 ASSGQGVNEQF
few TRBJ2-2 TRBV5-1 ASSLDTGANTGELF
- TRBJ1-2 TRBV6-5 ASRPQGVGGYT
- TRBJ1-5 TRBV19 ASSKTGDQPQH
- TRBJ2-1 TRBV1 TSSQDIGANEQF
- TRBJ1-1 TRBV28 ASSSGQGNTEAF